This T cell receptor (beta chain) emerged from a study of T cells after yellow fever vaccination. This clonotype was seen more than once but under ten times. What it binds is unknown. Production of TCR cDNA was by 5'RACE template switching, which also added a universal primer site and UMIs. MiXCR, applied by TCRdb to the 5' RACE reads, yields one record per CDR3 protein. The sample lists fewer than 650,000 distinct CDR3 sequences, just over 20% occurring once. Points from the study as a whole: Among primary-vaccination clones, most reappeared after the booster, at approximately 96% for CD4 and roughly 90% for CD8. Overall, a small share of clonotypes was seen in both CD4 and CD8 compartments.

V gave up 0 bases and J gave up 0 bases, with 7 bases separating them. The CDR3 sequence is 14 residues long. Germline lookup yields CDR1 SGHRS and CDR2 YFSETQ. The chain couples TRBV5-1 to TRBJ2-7; D call uncertain. Sequencing was performed on PBMCs, taken less than 25 days after the first yellow fever vaccination. The sequence was collected from a young man who received the YFV17D yellow fever vaccine. This chain's CDR3 is CASSLGFYSYEQYF. Written as DNA, the CDR3 is TGCGCCAGCAGCTTGGGATTTTACTCCTACGAGCAGTACTTC.